This TCR beta chain was retrieved from a study of blood T cell repertoires in COVID-19. Germline CDR1 is DFQATT and CDR2 is SNEGSKA (reference sequence). The CDR3 sequence is 11 residues long. The V gene lost 5 bases and the J gene lost 2 bases, with 7 bases spanning the gap. This clone has a handful of counts. Profiling relied on immunoSEQ multiplex PCR, and the TCRdb table lists in-frame clones only, not all of them. The sample has 470,000 or so clones, roughly 90% seen once. The chain recombines TRBV20-1 with TRBJ2-7; the D is unclear. Sequenced input: peripheral blood. The clonotype originates from a woman aged 25 to 45 with acute or convalescent COVID-19. DNA of the CDR3: TGCAGTGCTTACAATGCCTACGAGCAGTACTTC. Protein: CSAYNAYEQYF.